Reported below is one T cell receptor beta chain. The investigators split CD4+ cells into a CD45RA+ naive subset and a CD45RA-negative memory subset. The sample belongs to a study of shared clonotypes between healthy human individuals. Germline V gene data show CDR1 as LNHDA and CDR2 as SQIVND (reference sequence). Trimming left V 4 bases short and J 1 base short, with 16 bases between. CDR3 length equals 16 residues. Libraries were prepared by immunoSEQ multiplex PCR; TCRdb keeps only in-frame clonotypes and omits some of them. Seen here are roughly 2.6 million clones, around nine tenths observed once, and the top ten hold around 0.14%.

Material for sequencing was naive CD4+ T cells sorted from blood. Subset here: CD45RA+ positively selected. The receptor was isolated from a man between 18 and 35 years old in good health. The chain employs TRBV19 and TRBJ1-1, with D possibly TRBD1 on 5 matching bases. The CDR3 DNA is TGTGCCAGTAGTACCCTTCGGGGACCCCAGAACACTGAAGCTTTCTTT. Translation: CASSTLRGPQNTEAFF. The full variable domain, its missing parts supplied by reference TRBV19 and TRBJ1-1, is DGGITQSPKYLFRKEGQNVTLSCEQNLNHDAMYWYRQDPGQGLRLIYYSQIVNDFQKGDIAEGYSVSREKKESFPLTVTSAQKNPTAFYLCASSTLRGPQNTEAFFGQGTRLTVV.